This record covers a single T cell receptor (beta chain). What it recognizes is unknown. The data derive from a study of cytomegalovirus exposure and HLA in healthy donors. V shed 0 bases, J shed 7 bases, and the junction held 6 bases outside the gene matches. Germline CDR1 is LNHDA and CDR2 is SQIVND (reference sequence). CDR3 length: 15 amino acids. Whole-study results and caveats: Reportedly, HLA-A and HLA-B alleles of most subjects were accurately predicted from TCR beta. There were 150 to 200 TCR beta chains listed as cytomegalovirus-associated. Productive status was seen about 87% or about 30% of the time for most TCR beta V segments in an earlier analysis.

Primers included in the PCR were 60 Vbeta and 13 Jbeta primers. The assay was immunoSEQ multiplex PCR, and TCRdb's table has in-frame clones only and misses some. The sample has roughly 200,000 clones; roughly 72% are singletons. The TCR sequence derives from a man aged 25 to 40 in good health and CMV-seronegative. The rearrangement links TRBV19 to TRBJ1-5; 7 bases are a match to TRBD1. Source material: PBMCs. CDR3 sequence reads: CASSIERQGRQPQHF. Written as DNA, the CDR3 is TGTGCCAGTAGTATAGAACGACAGGGTCGGCAGCCCCAGCATTTT.